The 26 T cell receptor beta chains listed next were all sequenced from one sample in a study of blood T cells in healthy people across ages. Through a sample-barcoded 5' primer and a J-beta primer mix, a second PCR was run for about 7 to 12 cycles. TCRdb re-called the 5' RACE reads with MiXCR, one entry per CDR3 protein. There are approximately 800,000 distinct CDR3 sequences in the sample; approximately 25% occur only once, and 3% to 4.5% lies in the top ten. The same data also contributed to another study, on T cells of mothers and their children.

Material: blood. These receptors were collected from a boy under 18 in good health.

The V gene is TRBV27, the J gene TRBJ2-1; D is ambiguous. Trimming removed 6 bases from V and 3 bases from J, with 15 bases in between. Looked up from germline, CDR1 is MNHEY and CDR2 is SMNVEV (reference sequence). The CDR3 contains 15 residues. CDR3 loop: CASSQEPALYNEQFF. The CDR3 coding sequence is TGTGCCAGCAGCCAAGAACCTGCCCTCTACAATGAGCAGTTCTTC.

The V gene is TRBV20-1, the J gene TRBJ1-4; TRBD1 aligns across 8 bases. The germline CDR1 and CDR2 sequences are DFQATT and SNEGSKA (reference sequence). CDR3 length equals 14 residues. The V gene end was trimmed by 0 bases and the J gene end by 8 bases; junction bases not matched to a gene: 5. CDR3 in amino acids: CSARDTGGGEKLFF. CDR3 coding DNA: TGCAGTGCTAGAGATACAGGGGGGGGAGAAAAACTGTTTTTT.

This clonotype was counted a few times. This chain connects TRBV29-1 to TRBJ2-1; no definite D call. Deletions cut 3 bases from V and 2 bases from J, with 8 bases between. The V gene's germline CDR1 is SQVTM and CDR2 ANQGSEA. The length of the CDR3 is 13 residues. CDR3: CSVDIAPYNEQFF. The CDR3 DNA reads TGCAGCGTTGATATAGCCCCCTACAATGAGCAGTTCTTC.

V and J are TRBV15 and TRBJ2-3; 8 bases are a match to TRBD1. Trimming removed 0 bases from V and 0 bases from J; junction bases left unmatched: 5. The CDR3 runs to 17 residues. CDR1 is LNHNV and CDR2 is YYDKDF in the germline V gene (reference sequence). The CDR3 DNA sequence: TGTGCCACCAGCAGAGAACGGACAGGGTCTAGCACAGATACGCAGTATTTT. This codes for CATSRERTGSSTDTQYF. The whole variable domain, remainder taken from reference TRBV15 and TRBJ2-3, is DAMVIQNPRYQVTQFGKPVTLSCSQTLNHNVMYWYQQKSSQAPKLLFHYYDKDFNNEADTPDNFQSRRPNTSFCFLDIRSPGLGDTAMYLCATSRERTGSSTDTQYFGPGTRLTVL.

CDR3 residues: CSVEAGGDTEAFF. The CDR3 DNA sequence: TGCAGCGTTGAAGCAGGGGGGGACACTGAAGCTTTCTTT. The V and J genes are TRBV29-1 and TRBJ1-1, with TRBD1 identical over 7 bases. CDR3 length: 13 residues. Per germline, CDR1 SQVTM and CDR2 ANQGSEA. J gave up 3 bases and V 1 base, and 2 bases lay outside the gene matches.

The genes are TRBV2 and TRBJ2-3; 10 nucleotides match TRBD2. Germline V gives CDR1 SNHLY, CDR2 FYNNEI. This CDR3 has 17 residues. J gave up 2 bases and V 3 bases, and 8 bases lay outside the gene matches. CDR3 DNA: TGTGCCAGCAGTGACCGGGGGGGACTAGCGACCACAGATACGCAGTATTTT. Protein product: CASSDRGGLATTDTQYF.

The chain employs TRBV5-6 and TRBJ2-3; tentatively, D is TRBD2 (5 bases). The CDR3 has 14 amino acids. The V and J ends lost 1 base and 5 bases respectively, with 11 bases between them. CDR1 and CDR2 from the germline V gene are SGHDT and YYEEEE. CDR3 loop: CASSLRSREDTQYF. CDR3 DNA: TGTGCCAGCAGCTTGAGATCGAGGGAAGATACGCAGTATTTT.

The gene calls are TRBV5-1 and TRBJ2-1; D possibly corresponds to TRBD1 (5 bases). The J call is in doubt because the DNA end fits TRBJ2-7 better. Per the germline V gene, CDR1 is SGHRS and CDR2 is YFSETQ. CDR3 length equals 15 residues. The CDR3 sequence: CASSLDLTGSYEQYF. CDR3 in DNA: TGCGCCAGCAGCTTGGACCTCACAGGTTCCTACGAGCAGTACTTC.

This clonotype was seen more than once but under ten times. V gene TRBV20-1 combines with J gene TRBJ2-5, with D possibly matching TRBD1 (5 bases). The last part of the DNA fits TRBJ2-7 better; the J call may be wrong. The germline gives CDR1 DFQATT, CDR2 SNEGSKA (reference sequence). CDR3 length: 13 amino acids. In DNA, the CDR3 is TGCAGTGCGAGATCCAGGGTAGCCTACGAGCAGTACTTC. Translated: CSARSRVAYEQYF.

This clonotype was seen only a few times. The chain is built from TRBV6-2 or TRBV6-3 and TRBJ1-2; TRBD1 is a possible D gene (5 bases). The germline CDR1 and CDR2 sequences are MNHEY and SVGEGT. V was pared by 6 bases and J by 5 bases, with 13 bases between. The CDR3 length is 13 residues. As DNA, the CDR3 is TGTGCCAGCAGCCAGACAGAACCTTATGGCTACACCTTC. Protein: CASSQTEPYGYTF.

The chain couples TRBV7-6 to TRBJ2-7, with 8 bases fitting TRBD1. The CDR3 sequence is 13 residues long. Germline CDR1 is SGHVS and CDR2 is FNYEAQ. J was trimmed by 6 bases and V by 3 bases; bases with no gene match: 4. CDR3 nucleotides: TGTGCCAGCAGCTTCGGGACAGGTTCCGAGCAGTACTTC. Protein: CASSFGTGSEQYF. The full variable domain, with the rest looked up from reference TRBV7-6 and TRBJ2-7, is GAGVSQSPRYKVTKRGQDVALRCDPISGHVSLYWYRQALGQGPEFLTYFNYEAQQDKSGLPNDRFSAERPEGSISTLTIQRTEQRDSAMYRCASSFGTGSEQYFGPGTRLTVT.

This clonotype was counted between two and nine times. V gene TRBV2 combines with J gene TRBJ2-3; a weak D match, TRBD2 (6 bases). CDR1 and CDR2 (germline): SNHLY, FYNNEI. The length of the CDR3 is 15 residues. Trimming stripped 4 bases from V and 4 bases from J, with 15 bases between. The CDR3 reads CASSAPRGGSDTQYF. Written as DNA, the CDR3 is TGTGCCAGCAGTGCCCCCCGAGGAGGGTCAGATACGCAGTATTTT.

This chain connects TRBV6-5 to TRBJ2-5; 11 nucleotides align to TRBD2. V dropped 0 bases and J dropped 4; count of bases not matched to a gene: 4. The CDR3 runs to 16 residues. Per germline, CDR1 MNHEY and CDR2 SVGAGI. CDR3 nucleotides: TGTGCCAGCAGTTACTCGAGGCTAGCGGGAGGAGAGACCCAGTACTTC. Amino acid sequence: CASSYSRLAGGETQYF.

This clonotype was observed at least ten times. J is TRBJ2-5 and V is TRBV2; no definite D call. V was trimmed by 3 bases and J by 4 bases, leaving 3 bases between them. Germline CDR1 is SNHLY and CDR2 is FYNNEI. The CDR3 is 11 amino acids. CDR3 DNA: TGTGCCAGCAGTGAGGGAGAGACCCAGTACTTC. Its translation is CASSEGETQYF.

J is TRBJ2-7 and V is TRBV25-1; weak D call: TRBD1 (6 bases). Germline lookup yields CDR1 MGHDK and CDR2 SYGVNS. Between the trimmed V and J ends, which lost 3 bases and 5 bases, there was a span of 14 bases. The CDR3 contains 14 residues. The CDR3 is CASSDSTGWDEQYF. DNA of the CDR3: TGTGCCAGCAGTGACTCGACAGGCTGGGACGAGCAGTACTTC.

This clonotype has only one observation. This may arise from a read error, as a much more abundant clone is one base away. The J gene is TRBJ2-1, the V gene TRBV7-2; D not resolved. This CDR3 comprises 16 residues. The V and J ends lost 1 base and 3 bases respectively, with 13 bases between them. Germline V CDR1 and CDR2: SGHTA, FQGNSA. The CDR3 DNA follows: TGTGCCAGCAGCTTAGAACCGCGACGGAGCTACAATGAGCAGTTCTTC. Translating it yields CASSLEPRRSYNEQFF.

V and J are TRBV5-2 and TRBJ1-4. TRBV5-2 is a pseudogene segment. The CDR3 is 13 residues long. The CDR3 nucleotides read TGTGCCAGCAACCGGGGTGATAATGAAAAACTGTTTTTT. Translated, it gives CASNRGDNEKLFF.

The rearrangement uses TRBV4-1 and TRBJ2-1; TRBD2 matches 7 bases. V gave up 0 bases and J gave up 4 bases; unmatched junction bases: 9. The CDR3 totals 17 residues. Germline V gives CDR1 MGHRA, CDR2 YSYEKL. Here the CDR3 DNA reads TGCGCCAGCAGCCAAGAGAGAGTGGGAGGGCAGTACAATGAGCAGTTCTTC. Encoded protein: CASSQERVGGQYNEQFF.

This clonotype occurred many times. The chain links TRBV6-4 to TRBJ2-1, with TRBD1 as a possible D gene (6 bases). CDR1 MRHNA and CDR2 SNTAGT come from the germline V gene. The V gene lost 2 bases and the J gene lost 1 base, with 9 bases spanning the gap. CDR3 length: 15 residues. CDR3 residues: CASSDGTKSYNEQFF. CDR3 sequence (DNA): TGTGCCAGCAGTGACGGGACAAAATCCTACAATGAGCAGTTCTTC.

The V and J genes are TRBV7-2 and TRBJ1-2; the D gene is possibly TRBD1 (5 bases). The V end was cut by 1 base, the J end by 8 bases, with 11 bases between. The germline gives CDR1 SGHTA, CDR2 FQGNSA. This CDR3 spans 13 amino acids. This chain's CDR3 is CASSLDPGWGYTF. CDR3 nucleotide sequence: TGTGCCAGCAGCTTAGACCCAGGGTGGGGCTACACCTTC. Full variable domain (rest looked up from reference TRBV7-2 and TRBJ1-2): GAGVSQSPSNKVTEKGKDVELRCDPISGHTALYWYRQSLGQGLEFLIYFQGNSAPDKSGLPSDRFSAERTGGSVSTLTIQRTQQEDSAVYLCASSLDPGWGYTFGSGTRLTVV.

The gene calls are TRBV29-1 and TRBJ1-2; TRBD1 matches at 7 bases. CDR3 length equals 12 residues. Trimming at V came to 4 bases and at J to 4 bases, leaving 3 bases not matched to a gene. CDR1 SQVTM and CDR2 ANQGSEA come from the germline V gene. CDR3 DNA: TGCAGCGTTGCAACAGGGGCCTATGGCTACACCTTC. Protein: CSVATGAYGYTF. Variable domain in full (rest from reference TRBV29-1 and TRBJ1-2): SAVISQKPSRDICQRGTSLTIQCQVDSQVTMMFWYRQQPGQSLTLIATANQGSEATYESGFVIDKFPISRPNLTFSTLTVSNMSPEDSSIYLCSVATGAYGYTFGSGTRLTVV.

This sequence joins TRBV12-3 or TRBV12-4 and TRBJ2-7; D might be TRBD2 (6 bases). This CDR3 contains 14 residues. Trimming removed 6 bases at V and 0 bases at J, with 12 bases between. The CDR3 reads CASSPGLPSYEQYF. CDR3 nucleotide sequence: TGTGCCAGCAGCCCGGGACTGCCCTCCTACGAGCAGTACTTC.

This chain connects TRBV7-9 to TRBJ2-7; 12 bases are shared with TRBD2. The CDR3 loop spans 16 amino acids. The V gene end was trimmed by 5 bases and the J gene end by 2 bases; junction bases not matched to a gene: 7. Germline CDR1 and CDR2: SEHNR and FQNEAQ (reference sequence). The CDR3 nucleotides are TGTGCCAGCAGCCCGGGGACTAGCGGGTCAGCCTACGAGCAGTACTTC. Its translation is CASSPGTSGSAYEQYF.

The rearrangement uses TRBV4-3 and TRBJ2-5; tentatively, D is TRBD1 (5 bases). V shed 0 bases and J shed 2 bases, with 25 bases lying between them. This CDR3 is built from 20 residues. Germline assignment: CDR1 LGHNA and CDR2 YSLEER. CDR3 sequence: CASSQDLGLGLKYIQETQYF. The CDR3 nucleotides are TGCGCCAGCAGCCAAGATCTGGGCCTGGGGCTCAAATATATACAAGAGACCCAGTACTTC.

This sequence joins TRBV9 and TRBJ2-7, with D unclear. Trimming removed 1 base at V and 4 bases at J, with 15 bases between. The CDR3 loop spans 15 amino acids. Germline V lookup: CDR1 SGDLS, CDR2 YYNGEE. In nucleotides, the CDR3 is TGTGCCAGCAGCGTATCCCCATCCAGTGTTTACGAGCAGTACTTC. It encodes CASSVSPSSVYEQYF. Using reference TRBV9 and TRBJ2-7 for the parts outside the CDR3, the full variable domain is DSGVTQTPKHLITATGQRVTLRCSPRSGDLSVYWYQQSLDQGLQFLIQYYNGEERAKGNILERFSAQQFPDLHSELNLSSLELGDSALYFCASSVSPSSVYEQYFGPGTRLTVT.

A note on this clonotype: At one of its ends the junction is not consistent with the germline gene, which may arise from a read error. The rearrangement uses TRBV9 and TRBJ1-1, with TRBD1 identical over 7 bases. The CDR3 is made up of 12 amino acids. CDR1 is SGDLS, CDR2 YYNGEE, per germline. CDR3 nucleotides: TGTGCCAGCAGCACGGACAGGACTGAAGTTTTCTTT. Translating gives CASSTDRTEVFF.